A single sample is the source of the 6 T cell receptor beta chains below, sequenced in a study of T cell responses to AZD1222 COVID-19 vaccine. Generated by immunoSEQ multiplex PCR, the TCRdb table keeps only in-frame clones and is missing some. The table shows 95,000 to 120,000 clones, with approximately 89% occurring only once. The material was peripheral blood, obtained on day 0 of MenACWY control vaccination. The receptors originated from an adult in good health.

For this clone: The sample contains more than one DNA sequence encoding this CDR3. The chain couples TRBV9 to TRBJ1-1; D gene ambiguous. Germline V gives CDR1 SGDLS, CDR2 YYNGEE. Trimming left V 2 bases short and J 1 base short, with 9 bases between. The CDR3 runs to 14 residues. The CDR3 nucleotides read TGTGCCAGCAGCGTGGGAGGAGAGAACACTGAAGCTTTCTTT. Residues: CASSVGGENTEAFF.

The chain employs TRBV5-5 and TRBJ2-2; D gene uncertain. Germline V lookup: CDR1 SGHKS, CDR2 YYEKEE (reference sequence). V dropped 2 bases and J dropped 0 bases, with 8 bases sitting between them. This CDR3 is built from 15 residues. The CDR3 reads CASSLIGSNTGELFF. In DNA form, the CDR3 reads TGTGCCAGCAGCTTAATAGGGTCGAACACCGGGGAGCTGTTTTTT.

J is TRBJ2-1 and V is TRBV10-1, with a weak D call TRBD2 (7 bases). The CDR3 runs 16 residues. V was clipped by 0 bases and J by 2 bases, with 11 bases between them. Germline V gene data show CDR1 as WNHNN and CDR2 as SYGVQD (reference sequence). CDR3 loop: CASSESTGRAYNEQFF. The CDR3 DNA reads TGCGCCAGCAGTGAGTCTACAGGGAGGGCCTACAATGAGCAGTTCTTC.

This chain connects TRBV24-1 to TRBJ2-1, with D unresolved. Germline loops: CDR1 KGHDR, CDR2 SFDVKD. V was shortened by 5 bases and J by 5 bases, with 3 bases between the two germline ends. This CDR3 is built from 11 residues. CDR3 sequence (DNA): TGTGCCACCAGTGTAGACAATGAGCAGTTCTTC. The encoded protein is CATSVDNEQFF.

With respect to this clone: Other DNA variants within this sample encode the same CDR3. This chain links TRBV5-1 with TRBJ1-1; D not resolved. With 0 bases removed from V and 0 bases from J, the gap between germline ends came to 3 bases. The length of the CDR3 is 13 residues. Germline-derived CDR1 and CDR2 are SGHRS and YFSETQ. This CDR3 is CASSLDVNTEAFF. CDR3 sequence (DNA): TGCGCCAGCAGCTTGGACGTGAACACTGAAGCTTTCTTT.

This chain connects TRBV18 to TRBJ2-3; D is unresolved. Germline assignment: CDR1 KGHSH and CDR2 LQKENI. V was shortened by 3 bases and J by 2 bases, with 6 bases between the two germline ends. This CDR3 has 13 residues. The DNA of the CDR3 is TGTGCCAGCTCACCTCGAGCCACAGATACGCAGTATTTT. The encoded protein is CASSPRATDTQYF. Full variable domain (missing parts from reference TRBV18 and TRBJ2-3): NAGVMQNPRHLVRRRGQEARLRCSPMKGHSHVYWYRQLPEEGLKFMVYLQKENIIDESGMPKERFSAEFPKEGPSILRIQQVVRGDSAAYFCASSPRATDTQYFGPGTRLTVL.